The clone carrying this T cell receptor beta chain was found many times. Its antigen is unidentified. Germline V CDR1 and CDR2: SGHRS, YFSETQ. The V end was cut by 1 base, the J end by 3 bases, with 11 bases between. The CDR3 runs to 14 residues. This sample was included in a study of CD8 T cells in ankylosing spondylitis. TCRdb itself ran the 5' RACE reads through MiXCR, one entry per CDR3 protein. The data show around 490,000 distinct CDR3 sequences, roughly 5.3% seen once. Study-level points and caveats: Matched ankylosing spondylitis synovial fluid reportedly showed significant enrichment of disease-linked clones. Several highly homologous variants made up a TCR beta motif, and this motif appeared characteristic of ankylosing spondylitis blood.

The genes are TRBV5-1 and TRBJ2-7; D gene unclear. The sequence was obtained from a male donor with ankylosing spondylitis. Source material: blood, either unsorted or a sorted T cell fraction (not recorded which). CDR3 in amino acids: CASSLSHQNYEQYF. Written as DNA, the CDR3 is TGCGCCAGCAGCTTGAGCCACCAGAACTACGAGCAGTACTTC.